A selection of T cell receptor beta chains follows, all from one sample in a study of T cells after yellow fever vaccination. One entry per CDR3 protein, called by TCRdb with MiXCR from the 5' RACE reads. The repertoire has 250,000 to 400,000 distinct CDR3 sequences, over 4% of them found once; the top ten carry around 23%. Specimen: PBMCs, collected 5 days after the yellow fever booster vaccination. The receptors shown here come from a man aged 18 to 29 who received the YFV17D yellow fever vaccine. Both conserved end residues are part of each CDR3. D genes are given only for firm matches. Size tells how often a clone was seen (once, few, many) or the class of an expanded clone, and some rows leave it out.

TRBJ1-2 | NA | TRBV5-1 | few | TGCGCCAGCAGCCTGGACGCAACCCTCTATGGCTACACCTTC | CASSLDATLYGYTF
TRBJ1-1 | NA | TRBV9 | many | TGTGCCAGCAGCGTAGAAGGCTCTGAAGCTTTCTTT | CASSVEGSEAFF
TRBJ2-4 | TRBD1 | TRBV4-1 | NA | TGCGCCAGCAGCCAAGGGAGTGCTCACGGACAGGGGAAAAACATTCAGTACTTC | CASSQGSAHGQGKNIQYF
TRBJ2-1 | NA | TRBV5-1 | few | TGCGCCAGCAGCTTCTCACGGATGCTTAGCTCCTACAATGAGCAGTTCTTC | CASSFSRMLSSYNEQFF
TRBJ2-3 | NA | TRBV29-1 | many | TGCAGCGTTGAGAATGCAGATACGCAGTATTTT | CSVENADTQYF
TRBJ1-2 | NA | TRBV4-3 | many | TGCGCCAGCAGCCAGTCGGGTGATGGCTACACCTTC | CASSQSGDGYTF
TRBJ1-3 | NA | TRBV4-3 | few | TGCGCCAGCAGCCACCCGGGAAACACCATATATTTT | CASSHPGNTIYF
TRBJ1-6 | NA | TRBV12-3/TRBV12-4 | few | TGTGCCAGCAGAACTACAGGAGGAGGATCACCCCTCCACTTT | CASRTTGGGSPLHF
TRBJ2-1 | NA | TRBV5-4 | few | TGTGCCAGCAGCCGCGGGACGGAGGACAATGAGCAGTTCTTC | CASSRGTEDNEQFF
TRBJ2-2 | NA | TRBV29-1 | many | TGCAGCGTTCGAGGGTCGACCACCGGGGAGCTGTTTTTT | CSVRGSTTGELFF
TRBJ2-6 | NA | TRBV7-2 | NA | TGTGCCAGCAGCTTAGGGTTTGGAGTGGGTTCGGCCGGGGCCAACGTCCTGACTTTC | CASSLGFGVGSAGANVLTF
TRBJ1-1 | NA | TRBV5-1 | many | TGCGCCAGCAGCTTGAGCCGTGTGAACACTGAAGCTTTCTTT | CASSLSRVNTEAFF
TRBJ2-1 | NA | TRBV7-8 | few | TGTGCCAGCAGCTTAGTAGGGGGGGGCCCTTCGGCAATGCAGTTCTTC | CASSLVGGGPSAMQFF
TRBJ1-1 | NA | TRBV6-5 | many | TGTGCCAGCAGTTACTCAACGGAAATGAACACTGAAGCTTTCTTT | CASSYSTEMNTEAFF
TRBJ2-5 | NA | TRBV15 | many | TGTGCCACCAGCAGAGAGCCCGGGCGGTACCAAGAGACCCAGTACTTC | CATSREPGRYQETQYF
TRBJ1-4 | NA | TRBV5-1 | NA | TGCGCCAGCAGGGCAGGGACGCTAACTAATGAAAAACTGTTTTTT | CASRAGTLTNEKLFF
TRBJ2-3 | NA | TRBV18 | NA | TGTGCCAGCTCACCCGGGGTAGCCACAGATACGCAGTATTTT | CASSPGVATDTQYF